These T cell receptor beta chains were read from a single sample in a study of vaccination and CD4 T cells after COVID-19. Antigens for these TCRs are unknown. TCRdb itself ran the PCR reads through MiXCR, one entry per CDR3 protein. Of roughly 4,500 distinct CDR3 sequences detected, about 18% appear once; the ten largest clones hold under 20%. Source material: CD4+ T cells from blood, cultured in vitro. The origin of the receptors is a human donor who had recovered from COVID-19. Each CDR3 is given with its conserved first and last residue. Clone size appears in some rows only: once, few, many, or a class for an expanded clone.

v_call	clone_size	cdr3_aa
TRBV7-9	few	CASSPTWYEQFF
TRBV4-2	.	CASSLEAVLANYGYTF
TRBV7-9	.	CASSQNGVYGYTF
TRBV7-2	.	CAGSPTSFYEQYF
TRBV30	.	CAWTGGLGYGYTF
TRBV30	.	CAANREGQPQHF
TRBV30	.	CAWSKGQGSNQPQHF
TRBV9	once	CASSRFGEPYGYTF
TRBV4-2	.	CASSQDQREEKLFF
TRBV2	few	CASSRYGQREGAEQYF
TRBV28	.	CASSYSKSIQYF
TRBV20-1	medium-sized	CSARGAGDQETQYF
TRBV18	.	CASSPVKLGTEAFF
TRBV6-1	.	CASSRLASHEQYF
TRBV7-3	.	CASSPAGAGIEQFF
TRBV20-1	.	CSALAYDQTQYF
TRBV27	few	CASSNQMDRHKEKLFF
TRBV25-1	few	CASSRRSGETQYF
TRBV6-1	medium-sized	CASSEGDSTFSYNSPLHF
TRBV12-3/TRBV12-4	medium-sized	CASSSSGGGEQFF
TRBV7-9	few	CASSLTASGGETQYF
TRBV30	.	CAWSVGRSWGEQYF
TRBV27	.	CAGRRPSQPAPLHF
TRBV5-1	few	CASSLQEAYGYTF
TRBV27	large	CASSPASAQGAYQPQHF
TRBV7-9	few	CASSRGQGGSNTF
TRBV4-2	few	CASSQERTSPGELFF
TRBV19	.	CASIGQGNYGYTF
TRBV6-1	medium-sized	CASTTTGGIRNTEAFF
TRBV18	.	CASSPGGYGYTF
TRBV5-1	medium-sized	CASSKDSPHQETQYF
TRBV5-1	few	CASSLKGVYGYTF
TRBV7-6	few	CASSQRGLAGFTDTQYF
TRBV7-9	.	CASSFTGGSEQFF
TRBV20-1	large	CSVRVSQETQYF
TRBV11-3	medium-sized	CASSLNSGGDTQYF
TRBV6-5	medium-sized	CASSSTGTNEKLFF
TRBV19	.	CASKLTGVNSNQPQHF
TRBV25-1	large	CASSEFKGDNSPLHF
TRBV24-1	medium-sized	CATISPGIYYSNQPQHF
TRBV6-2/TRBV6-3	.	CASSSLGQGGYEQYF
TRBV12-5	.	CASGLNYEQYF
TRBV7-2	.	CASSLALSPETQYF
TRBV2	.	CASSVELTGLAKNIQYF
TRBV20-1	few	CSAPRTRSGEQYF
TRBV6-1	few	CASSGTLGNTIYF
TRBV20-1	.	CSASRGGDGNTIYF
TRBV4-2	.	CASSQDPGVNSPLHF
TRBV29-1	.	CSVEDQHSNEQFF
TRBV7-9	few	CASSLGRAHTDTQYF
TRBV7-6	few	CASSRIAGGPNEQFF
TRBV9	few	CASSVFTDTQYF
TRBV11-2	medium-sized	CASSWAGGSYGYTF